This T cell receptor beta chain was sequenced during a study of blood T cell repertoires in COVID-19 (dated by TCRdb to 2018 to 2021). With respect to the entire study: Collaborator samples came from the United States, Italy and Spain and covered acute and convalescent phases of COVID-19. The prospective study material was composed of cDNA or gDNA derived from T cells, B-cell-depleted T cells, or PBMCs. The dataset comprised deeply sampled blood TCRbeta repertoires from subjects exposed to, actively infected with, or recovered from COVID-19. The repertoires were made available in a free public database intended to serve as a resource for research on the immune response to SARS-CoV-2. Samples were obtained from the ongoing ImmuneRACE study (first 160 participants) and from 950 to 1,500 subjects provided by 6 global collaborators. Sample metadata almost always included a de-identified subject ID, COVID-19 status, age in years and sex. Where available, HLA class I and class II types were obtained from metadata supplied by the sample provider rather than from assay-based typing. Findings and caveats that apply to the study as a whole: The amount of clinical and demographic metadata varied by source and participant and was provided uncurated.

Collaborating institutions collected whole blood in K2EDTA tubes following their own protocols. Collaborator samples were shipped for TCRbeta analysis as frozen whole blood, isolated PBMCs, or DNA extracted from either sample type. TCRbeta CDR3 regions were amplified from genomic DNA by means of the immunoSEQ Assay, a bias-controlled multiplex PCR. The paper's data handling went like this. The number of nucleated cells in each sample was estimated by amplification of reference gene primers within the assay. Sequence reads were collapsed and filtered to measure the absolute abundance of every unique TCRbeta CDR3 rearrangement. For each sample, productive Simpson clonality was calculated as the square root of Simpson's diversity index across productive rearrangements. TCRdb took this table from immuneACCESS and kept in-frame rearrangements with V and J called. Such tables lack part of the clones; where checked against another copy, unresolved V genes explain under half of the gap, and the rest is unexplained. The DNA was the basis for D and trimming; V, J and clone size are from that table. The sample yields approximately 100,000 clones; roughly 90% were counted once. 5.5% to 8% of the sample goes to the ten largest clones.

About this clone: This receptor's antigen is unknown. Nothing much larger sits one base from this clone, and base qualities are not available.

The CDR3 holds 17 amino acids from the cysteine to the phenylalanine. The kept DNA is CDR3 alone, 51 bases in frame from the first base. According to the germline V gene (reference sequence), CDR1 reads MNHEY and CDR2 reads SMNVEV. Compared with germline, V lacks 3 bases and J lacks 2 bases; bases without a gene match: 7. This clonotype was obtained from a woman aged 55 to 70 with acute or convalescent COVID-19. The chain is assembled from TRBV27 and TRBJ2-1, with 10 junctional bases fitting TRBD2. The sequenced material came from peripheral blood. The DNA is TGTGCCAGCAGTTTCCTTTCTAGCGGGAGCACCTACAATGAGCAGTTCTTC. This codes for CASSFLSSGSTYNEQFF.